The sequence of this T cell receptor beta chain was determined in a study of blood T cell repertoires in COVID-19. Study as a whole: Sites in the United States, Italy and Spain provided acute and convalescent COVID-19 samples. T cells, B-cell-depleted T cells, or PBMCs supplied cDNA or gDNA.

Per germline, CDR1 LNHDA and CDR2 SQIVND (reference sequence). This CDR3 has 16 residues. With V trimmed by 5 bases and J by 5 bases, 11 bases remained unmatched. As processed by the authors: Amplification with reference gene primers provided the estimates of nucleated cell counts. Some clones are missing from TCRdb's copy, which holds only in-frame ones; the method was immunoSEQ multiplex PCR. The DNA was the basis for D and trimming; V, J and clone size are from that table. Found here are approximately 170,000 clones, 65% to 90% of them singletons; the top ten hold over 7.5%. The clonotype originates from a man aged 45-60 years with active or convalescent COVID-19. This chain connects TRBV19 to TRBJ2-2; 7 bases agree with TRBD1. Sample: peripheral blood. DNA for the CDR3: TGTGCCAGTAGTCCGAACGACAGGGTTCGAACCGGGGAGCTGTTTTTT. Encoded protein: CASSPNDRVRTGELFF. The full variable domain, in which reference TRBV19 and TRBJ2-2 provide the parts outside the CDR3, is DGGITQSPKYLFRKEGQNVTLSCEQNLNHDAMYWYRQDPGQGLRLIYYSQIVNDFQKGDIAEGYSVSREKKESFPLTVTSAQKNPTAFYLCASSPNDRVRTGELFFGEGSRLTVL.